Listed here are 6 T cell receptor beta chains from one sample, sequenced in a study of regulatory and conventional T cells in RAG deficiency. Blood CD4+ CD25-high CD127-low regulatory T cells supplied the genomic DNA template. Sequencing was performed with immunoSEQ multiplex PCR; in TCRdb, only in-frame clones are kept and a portion is missing. Of 9,500 to 15,000 clones in the sample, approximately 94% are singletons; the top ten hold roughly 1.4%. This sample was also put to use in a study of regulatory T cells. That paper states: The primer mix had 52 TRBV and 13 TRBJ primers.

The sequencing sample was made of CD127- CD25+ CD4+ Tregs sorted from blood. The receptors were gathered from a human donor in good health.

J is TRBJ2-3 and V is TRBV7-2, with a possible D match to TRBD2 (5 bases). Germline assignment: CDR1 SGHTA and CDR2 FQGNSA. This CDR3 has 15 amino acids. The V gene lost 7 bases and the J gene lost 0 bases, with 14 bases spanning the gap. DNA of the CDR3: TGTGCCAGCACCCCCGGCGGGCGAAGCACAGATACGCAGTATTTT. Encoded protein: CASTPGGRSTDTQYF. The whole variable domain, filled in from reference TRBV7-2 and TRBJ2-3, reads GAGVSQSPSNKVTEKGKDVELRCDPISGHTALYWYRQSLGQGLEFLIYFQGNSAPDKSGLPSDRFSAERTGGSVSTLTIQRTQQEDSAVYLCASTPGGRSTDTQYFGPGTRLTVL.

The rearrangement links TRBV6-1 to TRBJ2-5; 12 bases line up with TRBD1. The J call may be in error: the DNA end matches TRBJ2-7 better. The CDR3 is 13 residues long. Germline V gene lookup returns CDR1 MNHNS and CDR2 SASEGT. This CDR3 is CASRGQGAYEQYF. CDR3 DNA sequence: TGTGCCAGCAGGGGACAGGGGGCTTACGAGCAGTACTTC.

The chain carries TRBV12-5 and TRBJ1-2; 7 bases agree with TRBD1. Germline CDR1 and CDR2: LGHNT and FRNRAP. J was trimmed by 3 bases and V by 0 bases; bases with no gene match: 13. The CDR3 runs to 18 residues. CDR3 in amino acids: CASGLVGPGGHADYGYTF. CDR3 DNA: TGTGCTAGTGGTTTGGTAGGGCCAGGGGGGCATGCTGACTATGGCTACACCTTC.

The chain carries TRBV29-1 and TRBJ1-2, with TRBD1 as a possible D gene (5 bases). This CDR3 has 14 amino acids. The V and J ends lost 5 bases and 5 bases respectively, with 18 bases between them. The V gene's germline CDR1 is SQVTM and CDR2 ANQGSEA. The CDR3 DNA sequence: TGCAGCGTTCCGGGGAGGGGAGGTGGATATGGCTACACCTTC. This translates into CSVPGRGGGYGYTF.

The J gene is TRBJ1-2, the V gene TRBV20-1; weak D call: TRBD1 (5 bases). Germline V gives CDR1 DFQATT, CDR2 SNEGSKA (reference sequence). The CDR3 is made up of 11 amino acids. The CDR3 protein is CRKPRVSGYTF. Here the CDR3 DNA reads TGCAGGAAACCCAGGGTGAGTGGCTACACCTTC.

The V call is TRBV6-5, the J call TRBJ1-3; a possible D gene is TRBD1 (6 bases). The CDR3 has 14 residues. CDR1 is MNHEY and CDR2 is SVGAGI in the germline V gene. Trimming removed 5 bases from V and 0 bases from J, with 8 bases in between. The CDR3 DNA reads TGTGCCAGCAGTCGACAGGTCTCTGGAAACACCATATATTTT. Amino acid sequence: CASSRQVSGNTIYF.